The 2 T cell receptor beta chains listed next were all sequenced from one sample in a study of T cells after yellow fever vaccination (dated by TCRdb to about 2019). Library prep was done by 5' RACE. Instrument on record: Illumina HiSeq 2500. TCRdb reworked the public reads: Q25 trimming with fastp, MiXCR clone assembly, productive beta chains retained. Merged by CDR3 protein, the rows form single entries marked with the most common genes and DNA. The sample yields 450,000 to 550,000 distinct CDR3 sequences; roughly a fifth were counted once. 14% of the sample belongs to the ten largest clones. Per the publication, the treatment or condition label means: live attenuated yellow fever vaccine strain. This specimen was PBMCs, taken 15 days after the yellow fever booster vaccination. Receptor source: a man in his thirties or forties who received the YFV17D yellow fever vaccine.

The chain couples TRBV4-3 to TRBJ2-1; 9 bases are a match to TRBD2. CDR1 is LGHNA and CDR2 is YSLEER in the germline V gene. The V gene end was trimmed by 1 base and the J gene end by 2 bases; junction bases not matched to a gene: 3. This CDR3 is built from 16 residues. This chain's CDR3 is CASSQGLAEAYNEQFF. DNA of the CDR3: TGCGCCAGCAGCCAAGGACTAGCGGAAGCCTACAATGAGCAGTTCTTC.

J is TRBJ2-3 and V is TRBV7-6; TRBD2 aligns across 8 bases. CDR1 is SGHVS and CDR2 is FNYEAQ in the germline V gene. Losses at the gene ends were 5 bases for V and 3 bases for J; bases not matched to a gene: 22. The length of the CDR3 is 20 residues. CDR3 DNA: TGTGCCAGCAGCAAGACTTTTCCGGGACTAGAACTCTCTGCGACAGATACGCAGTATTTT. The encoded protein is CASSKTFPGLELSATDTQYF.